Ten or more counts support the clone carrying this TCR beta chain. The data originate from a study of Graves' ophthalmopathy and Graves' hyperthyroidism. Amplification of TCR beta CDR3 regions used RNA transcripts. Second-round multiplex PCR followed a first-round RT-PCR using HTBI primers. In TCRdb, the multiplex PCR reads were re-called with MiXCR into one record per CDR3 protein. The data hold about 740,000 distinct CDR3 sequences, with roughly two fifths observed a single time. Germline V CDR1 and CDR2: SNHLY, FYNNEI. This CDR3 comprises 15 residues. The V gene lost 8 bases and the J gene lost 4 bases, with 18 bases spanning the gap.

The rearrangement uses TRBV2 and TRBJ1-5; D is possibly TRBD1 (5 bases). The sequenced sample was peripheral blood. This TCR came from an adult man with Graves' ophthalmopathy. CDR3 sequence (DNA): TGTGCCAGCGGGGGTACAGGTCAGCTGAATCAGCCCCAGCATTTT. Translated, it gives CASGGTGQLNQPQHF.